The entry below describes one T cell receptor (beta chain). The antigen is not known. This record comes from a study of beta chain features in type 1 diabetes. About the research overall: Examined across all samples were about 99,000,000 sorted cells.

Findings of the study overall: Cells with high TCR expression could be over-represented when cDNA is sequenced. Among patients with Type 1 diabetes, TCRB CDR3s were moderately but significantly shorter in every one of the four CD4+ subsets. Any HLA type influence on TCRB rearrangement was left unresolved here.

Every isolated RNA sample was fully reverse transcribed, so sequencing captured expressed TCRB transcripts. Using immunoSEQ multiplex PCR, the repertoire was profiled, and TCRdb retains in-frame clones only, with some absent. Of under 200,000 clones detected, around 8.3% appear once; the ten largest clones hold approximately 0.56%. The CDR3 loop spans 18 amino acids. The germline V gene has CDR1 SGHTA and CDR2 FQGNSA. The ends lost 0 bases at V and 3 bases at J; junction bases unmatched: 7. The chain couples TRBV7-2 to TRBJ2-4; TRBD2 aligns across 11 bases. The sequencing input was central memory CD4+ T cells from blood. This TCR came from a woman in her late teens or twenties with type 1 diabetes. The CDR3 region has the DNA TGTGCCAGCAGCTTAGCACCTTCTAGCGGGGGGTACAAAAACATTCAGTACTTC. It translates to CASSLAPSSGGYKNIQYF.